This TCR beta chain was identified during a study of T cells in localized non-small cell lung cancer. V shed 8 bases and J 2 bases; nucleotides not matched to a gene: 1. Per the germline V gene, CDR1 is SEHNR and CDR2 is FQNEAQ (reference sequence). The CDR3 is 12 amino acids. Data came from immunoSEQ multiplex PCR; TCRdb stores just in-frame clones and leaves some out. Here the sample spans almost 30,000 clones, 88% being singletons. Material: peripheral blood, obtained before any cancer treatment. This chain links TRBV7-9 with TRBJ2-3; 7 bases agree with TRBD1. The clonotype was recovered from a female donor over 55 with stage III squamous cell lung carcinoma. The CDR3: CASGTVTDTQYF. CDR3 sequence (DNA): TGTGCCAGCGGGACAGTCACAGATACGCAGTATTTT. Full variable domain (rest looked up from reference TRBV7-9 and TRBJ2-3): DTGVSQNPRHKITKRGQNVTFRCDPISEHNRLYWYRQTLGQGPEFLTYFQNEAQLEKSRLLSDRFSAERPKGSFSTLEIQRTEQGDSAMYLCASGTVTDTQYFGPGTRLTVL.